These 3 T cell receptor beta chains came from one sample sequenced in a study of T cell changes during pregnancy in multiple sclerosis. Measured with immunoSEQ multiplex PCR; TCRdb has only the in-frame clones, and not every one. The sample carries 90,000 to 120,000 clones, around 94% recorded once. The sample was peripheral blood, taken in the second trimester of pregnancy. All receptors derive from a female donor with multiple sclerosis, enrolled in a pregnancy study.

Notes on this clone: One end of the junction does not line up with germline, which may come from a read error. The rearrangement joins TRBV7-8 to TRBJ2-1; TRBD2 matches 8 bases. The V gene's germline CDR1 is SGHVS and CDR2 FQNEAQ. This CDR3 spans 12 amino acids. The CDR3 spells CASSYPGGGPLF. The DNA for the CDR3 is TGTGCCAGCAGCTACCCCGGGGGGGGGCCGCTCTTC.

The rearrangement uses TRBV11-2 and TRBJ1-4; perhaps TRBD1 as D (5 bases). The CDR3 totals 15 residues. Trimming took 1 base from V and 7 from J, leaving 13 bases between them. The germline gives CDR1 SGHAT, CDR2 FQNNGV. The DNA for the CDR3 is TGTGCCAGCAGCTTAGTAACCGGAGGGGTTGAAAAACTGTTTTTT. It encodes CASSLVTGGVEKLFF.

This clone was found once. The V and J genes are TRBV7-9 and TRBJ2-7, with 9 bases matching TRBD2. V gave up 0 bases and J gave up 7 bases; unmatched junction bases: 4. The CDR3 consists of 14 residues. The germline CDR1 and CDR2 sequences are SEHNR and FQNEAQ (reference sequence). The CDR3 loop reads CASSLAGTSREQYF. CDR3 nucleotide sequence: TGTGCCAGCAGCTTAGCCGGGACTAGCAGAGAGCAGTACTTC.